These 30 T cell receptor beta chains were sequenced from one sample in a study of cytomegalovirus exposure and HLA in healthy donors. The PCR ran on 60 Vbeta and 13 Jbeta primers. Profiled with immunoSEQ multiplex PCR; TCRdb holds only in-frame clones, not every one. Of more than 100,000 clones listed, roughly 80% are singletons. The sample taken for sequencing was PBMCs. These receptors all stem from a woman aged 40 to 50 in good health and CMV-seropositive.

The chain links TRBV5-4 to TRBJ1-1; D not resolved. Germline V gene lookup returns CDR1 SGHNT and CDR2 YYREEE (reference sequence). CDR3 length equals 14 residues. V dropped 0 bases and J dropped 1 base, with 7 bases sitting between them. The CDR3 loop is CASSLASQNTEAFF. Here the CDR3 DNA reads TGTGCCAGCAGCTTGGCCAGTCAGAACACTGAAGCTTTCTTT.

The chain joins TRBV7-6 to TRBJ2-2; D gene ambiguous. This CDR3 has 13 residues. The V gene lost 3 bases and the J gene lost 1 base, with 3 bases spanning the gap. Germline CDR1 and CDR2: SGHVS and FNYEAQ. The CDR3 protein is CASSFRNTGELFF. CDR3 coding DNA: TGTGCCAGCAGCTTTCGGAACACCGGGGAGCTGTTTTTT. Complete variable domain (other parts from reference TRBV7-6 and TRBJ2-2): GAGVSQSPRYKVTKRGQDVALRCDPISGHVSLYWYRQALGQGPEFLTYFNYEAQQDKSGLPNDRFSAERPEGSISTLTIQRTEQRDSAMYRCASSFRNTGELFFGEGSRLTVL.

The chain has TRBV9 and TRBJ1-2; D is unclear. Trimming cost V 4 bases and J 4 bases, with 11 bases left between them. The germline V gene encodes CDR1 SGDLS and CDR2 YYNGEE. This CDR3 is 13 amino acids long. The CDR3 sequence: CASSSATGYGYTF. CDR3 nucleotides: TGTGCCAGCAGCTCCGCGACGGGCTATGGCTACACCTTC.

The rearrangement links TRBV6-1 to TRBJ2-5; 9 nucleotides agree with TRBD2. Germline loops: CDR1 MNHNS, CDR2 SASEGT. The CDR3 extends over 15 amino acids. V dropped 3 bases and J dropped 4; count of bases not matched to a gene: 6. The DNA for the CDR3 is TGTGCCAGCAGTGAGGCGGGGGGGCGGATAGAGACCCAGTACTTC. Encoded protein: CASSEAGGRIETQYF.

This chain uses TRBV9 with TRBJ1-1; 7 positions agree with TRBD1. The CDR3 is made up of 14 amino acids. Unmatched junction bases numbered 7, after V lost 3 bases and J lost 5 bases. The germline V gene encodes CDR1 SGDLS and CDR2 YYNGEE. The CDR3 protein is CASSAHRGRTEAFF. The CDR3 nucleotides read TGTGCCAGCAGCGCCCACAGGGGACGGACTGAAGCTTTCTTT. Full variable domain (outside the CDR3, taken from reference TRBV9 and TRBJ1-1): DSGVTQTPKHLITATGQRVTLRCSPRSGDLSVYWYQQSLDQGLQFLIQYYNGEERAKGNILERFSAQQFPDLHSELNLSSLELGDSALYFCASSAHRGRTEAFFGQGTRLTVV.

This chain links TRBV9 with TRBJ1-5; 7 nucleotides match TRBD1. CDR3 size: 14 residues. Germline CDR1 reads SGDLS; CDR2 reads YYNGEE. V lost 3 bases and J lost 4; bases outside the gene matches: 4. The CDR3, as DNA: TGTGCCAGCAGCGCCGGGACAGCAAATCAGCCCCAGCATTTT. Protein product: CASSAGTANQPQHF.

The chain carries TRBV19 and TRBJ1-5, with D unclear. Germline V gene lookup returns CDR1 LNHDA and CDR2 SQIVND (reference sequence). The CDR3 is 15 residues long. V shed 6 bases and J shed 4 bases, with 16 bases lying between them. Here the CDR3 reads CASSQPGRSNQPQHF. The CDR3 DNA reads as TGTGCCAGTAGCCAACCCGGGAGGAGTAATCAGCCCCAGCATTTT.

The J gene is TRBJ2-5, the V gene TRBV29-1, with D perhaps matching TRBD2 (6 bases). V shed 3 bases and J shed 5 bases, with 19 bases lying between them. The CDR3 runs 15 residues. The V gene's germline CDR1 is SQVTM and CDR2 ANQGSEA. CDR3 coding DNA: TGCAGCGTTGAGGCAGGCTTCGGGGGACGGGAGACCCAGTACTTC. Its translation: CSVEAGFGGRETQYF. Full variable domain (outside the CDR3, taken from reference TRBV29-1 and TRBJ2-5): SAVISQKPSRDICQRGTSLTIQCQVDSQVTMMFWYRQQPGQSLTLIATANQGSEATYESGFVIDKFPISRPNLTFSTLTVSNMSPEDSSIYLCSVEAGFGGRETQYFGPGTRLLVL.

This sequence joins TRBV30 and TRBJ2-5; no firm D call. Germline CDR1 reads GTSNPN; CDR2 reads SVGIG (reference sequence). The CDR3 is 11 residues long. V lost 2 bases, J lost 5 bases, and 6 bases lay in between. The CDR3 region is CAWSLEETQYF. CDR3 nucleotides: TGTGCCTGGAGTCTCGAGGAGACCCAGTACTTC. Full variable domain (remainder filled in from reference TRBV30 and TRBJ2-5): SQTIHQWPATLVQPVGSPLSLECTVEGTSNPNLYWYRQAAGRGLQLLFYSVGIGQISSEVPQNLSASRPQDRQFILSSKKLLLSDSGFYLCAWSLEETQYFGPGTRLLVL.

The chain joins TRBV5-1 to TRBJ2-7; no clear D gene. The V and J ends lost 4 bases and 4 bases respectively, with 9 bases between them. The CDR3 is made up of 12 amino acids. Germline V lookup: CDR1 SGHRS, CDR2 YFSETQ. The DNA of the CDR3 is TGCGCCAGCAGCGCCGACTCGTACGAGCAGTACTTC. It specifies CASSADSYEQYF.

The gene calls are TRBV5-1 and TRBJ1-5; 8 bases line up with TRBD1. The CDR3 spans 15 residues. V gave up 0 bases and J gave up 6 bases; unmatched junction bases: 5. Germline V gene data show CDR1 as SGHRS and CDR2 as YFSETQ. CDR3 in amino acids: CASSLAGQGGQPQHF. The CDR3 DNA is TGCGCCAGCAGCTTGGCTGGACAGGGTGGTCAGCCCCAGCATTTT.

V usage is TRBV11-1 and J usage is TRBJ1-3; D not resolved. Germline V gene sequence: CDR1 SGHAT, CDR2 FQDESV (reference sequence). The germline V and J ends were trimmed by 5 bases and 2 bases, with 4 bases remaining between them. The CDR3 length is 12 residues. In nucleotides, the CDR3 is TGTGCCAGCAGCCGTACTGGAAACACCATATATTTT. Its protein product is CASSRTGNTIYF. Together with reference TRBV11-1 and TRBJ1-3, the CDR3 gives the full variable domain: EAEVAQSPRYKITEKSQAVAFWCDPISGHATLYWYRQILGQGPELLVQFQDESVVDDSQLPKDRFSAERLKGVDSTLKIQPAELGDSAMYLCASSRTGNTIYFGEGSWLTVV.

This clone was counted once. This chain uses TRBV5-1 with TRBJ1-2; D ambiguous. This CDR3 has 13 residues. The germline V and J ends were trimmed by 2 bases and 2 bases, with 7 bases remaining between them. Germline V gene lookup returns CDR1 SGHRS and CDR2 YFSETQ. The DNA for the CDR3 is TGCGCCAGCAGCTTTAGCGCAAACTATGGCTACACCTTC. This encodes CASSFSANYGYTF.

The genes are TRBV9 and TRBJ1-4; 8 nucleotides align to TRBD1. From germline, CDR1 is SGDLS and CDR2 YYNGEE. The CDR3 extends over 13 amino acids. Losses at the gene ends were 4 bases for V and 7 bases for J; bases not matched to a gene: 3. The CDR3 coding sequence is TGTGCCAGCAGCTTCGGACAGGGTGAAAAACTGTTTTTT. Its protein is CASSFGQGEKLFF.

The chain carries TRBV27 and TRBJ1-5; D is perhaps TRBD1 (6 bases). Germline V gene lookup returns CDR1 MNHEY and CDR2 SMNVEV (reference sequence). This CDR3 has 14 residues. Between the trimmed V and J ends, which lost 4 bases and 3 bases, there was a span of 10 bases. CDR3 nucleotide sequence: TGTGCCAGCAGTTGGCAGGGGACCAATCAGCCCCAGCATTTT. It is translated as CASSWQGTNQPQHF.

The CDR3 DNA sequence: TGTGCCAGCAGCAAATCCCGGGAGGACACCGGGGAGCTGTTTTTT. Translating it yields CASSKSREDTGELFF. The rearrangement links TRBV21-1 to TRBJ2-2; the D call TRBD2 from the table was never checked on the DNA. TRBV21-1 is deemed a pseudogene. This CDR3 has 15 residues.

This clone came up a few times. CDR3 in DNA: TGTGCCAGCTCCTCCATCGGGGGGGCCTGGCATGAGCAGTTCTTC. Translation: CASSSIGGAWHEQFF. This rearrangement joins TRBV18 to TRBJ2-1, with 8 bases aligning to TRBD2. The length of the CDR3 is 15 residues. Trimming at V came to 6 bases and at J to 8 bases, leaving 12 bases not matched to a gene. CDR1 KGHSH and CDR2 LQKENI come from the germline V gene. The full variable domain, completed using reference TRBV18 and TRBJ2-1, is NAGVMQNPRHLVRRRGQEARLRCSPMKGHSHVYWYRQLPEEGLKFMVYLQKENIIDESGMPKERFSAEFPKEGPSILRIQQVVRGDSAAYFCASSSIGGAWHEQFFGPGTRLTVL.

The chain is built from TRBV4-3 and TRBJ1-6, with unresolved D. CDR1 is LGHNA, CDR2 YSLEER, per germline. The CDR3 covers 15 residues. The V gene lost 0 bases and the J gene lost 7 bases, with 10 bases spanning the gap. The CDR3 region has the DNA TGCGCCAGCAGCCAAGAGTCGACGGGAAATTCACCCCTCCACTTT. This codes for CASSQESTGNSPLHF.

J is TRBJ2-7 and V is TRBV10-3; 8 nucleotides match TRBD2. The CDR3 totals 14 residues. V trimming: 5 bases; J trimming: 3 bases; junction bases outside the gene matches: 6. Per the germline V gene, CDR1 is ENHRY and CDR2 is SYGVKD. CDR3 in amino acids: CAISPGTRDYEQYF. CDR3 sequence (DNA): TGTGCCATCAGTCCCGGGACTAGGGACTACGAGCAGTACTTC.

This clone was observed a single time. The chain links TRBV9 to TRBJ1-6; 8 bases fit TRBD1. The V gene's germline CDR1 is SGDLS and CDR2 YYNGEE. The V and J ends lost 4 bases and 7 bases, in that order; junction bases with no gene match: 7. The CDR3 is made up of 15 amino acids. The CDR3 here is CASSPRGQENSPLHF. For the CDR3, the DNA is TGTGCCAGCAGCCCCAGGGGACAGGAGAATTCACCCCTCCACTTT. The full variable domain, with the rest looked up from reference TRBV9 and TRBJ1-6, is DSGVTQTPKHLITATGQRVTLRCSPRSGDLSVYWYQQSLDQGLQFLIQYYNGEERAKGNILERFSAQQFPDLHSELNLSSLELGDSALYFCASSPRGQENSPLHFGNGTRLTVT.

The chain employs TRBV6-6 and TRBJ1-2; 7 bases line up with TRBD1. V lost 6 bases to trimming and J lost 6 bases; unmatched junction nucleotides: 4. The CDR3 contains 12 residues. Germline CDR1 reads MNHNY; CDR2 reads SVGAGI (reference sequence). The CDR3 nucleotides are TGTGCCAGCAGCTTCGGACAGGATGGCTACACCTTC. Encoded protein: CASSFGQDGYTF.

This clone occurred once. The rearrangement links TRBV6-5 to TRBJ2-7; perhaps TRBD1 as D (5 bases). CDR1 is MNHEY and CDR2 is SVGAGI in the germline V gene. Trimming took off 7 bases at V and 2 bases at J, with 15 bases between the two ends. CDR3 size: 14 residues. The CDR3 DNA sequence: TGTGCCAGCACAAAGGGTCAGGGAACCTACGAGCAGTACTTC. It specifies CASTKGQGTYEQYF.

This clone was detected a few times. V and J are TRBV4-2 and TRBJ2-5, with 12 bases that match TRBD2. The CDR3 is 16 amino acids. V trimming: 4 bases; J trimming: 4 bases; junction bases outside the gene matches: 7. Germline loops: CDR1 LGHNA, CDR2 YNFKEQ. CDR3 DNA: TGTGCCAGCAGCCTTGAGACTAGCGGGAGTGGAGAGACCCAGTACTTC. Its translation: CASSLETSGSGETQYF.

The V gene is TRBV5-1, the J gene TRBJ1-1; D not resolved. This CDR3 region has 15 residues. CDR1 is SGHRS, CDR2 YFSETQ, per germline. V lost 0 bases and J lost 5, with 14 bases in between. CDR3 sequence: CASSLEGRSGTEAFF. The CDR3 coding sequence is TGCGCCAGCAGCTTGGAGGGCAGGTCGGGAACTGAAGCTTTCTTT.

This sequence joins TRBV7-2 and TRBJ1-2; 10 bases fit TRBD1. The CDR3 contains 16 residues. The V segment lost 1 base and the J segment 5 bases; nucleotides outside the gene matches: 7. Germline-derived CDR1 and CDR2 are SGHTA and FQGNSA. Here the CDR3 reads CASSLGPPDRGYGYTF. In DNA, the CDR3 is TGTGCCAGCAGCTTAGGGCCCCCGGACAGGGGGTATGGCTACACCTTC.

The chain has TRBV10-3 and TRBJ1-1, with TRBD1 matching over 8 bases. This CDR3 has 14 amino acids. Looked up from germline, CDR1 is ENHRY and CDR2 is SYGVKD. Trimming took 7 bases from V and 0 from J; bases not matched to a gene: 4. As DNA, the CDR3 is TGTGCCATCAACGGACAGGGTTTGAACACTGAAGCTTTCTTT. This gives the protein CAINGQGLNTEAFF.

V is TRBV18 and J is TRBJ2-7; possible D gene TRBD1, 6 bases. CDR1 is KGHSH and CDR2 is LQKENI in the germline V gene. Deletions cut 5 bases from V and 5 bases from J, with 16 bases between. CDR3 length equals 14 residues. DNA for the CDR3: TGTGCCAGCTCAGAAAACAGGGTCTTACACGAGCAGTACTTC. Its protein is CASSENRVLHEQYF.

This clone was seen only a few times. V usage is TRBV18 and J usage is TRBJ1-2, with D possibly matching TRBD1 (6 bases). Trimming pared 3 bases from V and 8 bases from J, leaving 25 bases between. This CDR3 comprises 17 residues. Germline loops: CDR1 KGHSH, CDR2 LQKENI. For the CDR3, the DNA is TGTGCCAGCTCACCCGTGCCCGGGACACCTAACCAGGAGGGCTACACCTTC. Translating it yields CASSPVPGTPNQEGYTF.

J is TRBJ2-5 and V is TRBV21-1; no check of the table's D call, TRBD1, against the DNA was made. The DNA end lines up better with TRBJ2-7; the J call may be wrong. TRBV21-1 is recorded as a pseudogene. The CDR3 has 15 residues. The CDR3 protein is CASSTRDRGPYEQYF. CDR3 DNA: TGTGCCAGCAGCACCCGGGACAGGGGGCCCTACGAGCAGTACTTC.

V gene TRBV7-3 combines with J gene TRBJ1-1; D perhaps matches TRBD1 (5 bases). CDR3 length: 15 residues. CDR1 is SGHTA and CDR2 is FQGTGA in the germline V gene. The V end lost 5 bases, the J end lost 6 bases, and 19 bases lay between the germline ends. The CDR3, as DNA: TGTGCCAGCAGCCAAAGTTCCGGGGGAATGCCTGAAGCTTTCTTT. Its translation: CASSQSSGGMPEAFF.